The T cell receptor (beta chain) described here comes from a study of blood T cell repertoires in COVID-19. Background on the study: Whether acute or convalescent, the COVID-19 samples came from the United States, Italy and Spain. Sample material is recorded as cDNA or gDNA derived from T cells, B-cell-depleted T cells, or PBMCs.

TCRdb's copy holds only in-frame clones and misses some; the assay was immunoSEQ multiplex PCR. The sample includes about 150,000 clones, 85% to 90% of them seen just once. Trimming left V 3 bases short and J 7 bases short, with 10 bases between. Germline V gene data show CDR1 as SGHTA and CDR2 as FQGNSA. The CDR3 extends over 14 amino acids. The clonotype originates from a man in his fifties who had recovered from COVID-19. The sequenced sample consisted of peripheral blood. The genes are TRBV7-2 and TRBJ1-6; TRBD1 is a possible D gene (5 bases). The CDR3 DNA reads as TGTGCCAGCAGCTTTCTGGGGCAAAATTCACCCCTCCACTTT. Protein: CASSFLGQNSPLHF.